The next 5 T cell receptor beta chains were all read from a single sample in a study of cytotoxic CD8 clonotypes in ibrutinib-treated CLL (dated by TCRdb to the early 2020s). The library came from the immunoSEQ multiplex PCR assay. TCRdb stores this immuneACCESS table with in-frame sequences only. Part of the clones is absent; in the studies checked, under half of the shortfall reflects unresolved V genes, and no reason is known for the rest. In this sample the table shows 75,000 to 90,000 clones, over 65% of which occur a single time. The ten largest clones take up less than 40% of the sample. This specimen's time point label, per the study, means: around 2 years on ibrutinib. The material sequenced was PBMCs, taken after 24 months of ibrutinib treatment. These receptors originate from a human donor with chronic lymphocytic leukemia.

This chain joins TRBV7-9 and TRBJ2-2; tentative D call: TRBD1 (6 bases). Germline assignment: CDR1 SEHNR and CDR2 FQNEAQ (reference sequence). Trimming took 5 bases from V and 3 from J, leaving 10 bases between them. The CDR3 has 14 residues. CDR3 sequence (DNA): TGTGCCAGCAGCCGGGACACCTACACCGGGGAGCTGTTTTTT. Protein product: CASSRDTYTGELFF.

The chain uses TRBV19 and TRBJ2-7, with unresolved D. Trimming took off 1 base at V and 2 bases at J, with 12 bases between the two ends. This CDR3 contains 15 residues. Germline lookup yields CDR1 LNHDA and CDR2 SQIVND (reference sequence). This CDR3 reads CASSIVGEVAYEQYF. The DNA for the CDR3 is TGTGCCAGTAGTATAGTTGGGGAAGTAGCCTACGAGCAGTACTTC.

The J gene is TRBJ2-5, the V gene TRBV7-8; 8 bases fit TRBD1. CDR1 and CDR2 from the germline V gene are SGHVS and FQNEAQ. With 5 bases clipped from V and 5 bases from J, the junction kept 10 bases outside the gene matches. The CDR3 consists of 15 residues. The CDR3 region is CASSPGQGDFETQYF. CDR3 nucleotides: TGTGCCAGCAGCCCTGGACAGGGTGATTTTGAGACCCAGTACTTC.

Turning to this clone: No DNA is shown, since the ends of the CDR3 on it are uncertain; the CDR3 is the one TCRdb lists. CDR3 protein: CASSSSDRVDLEQYF. The J gene is TRBJ2-7, the V gene TRBV6-5; the listed D gene, TRBD1, was not tested against the DNA. The CDR3 length is 15 residues, termini included. CDR1 is MNHEY, CDR2 SVGAGI, per germline.

This clone has a handful of counts. This chain joins TRBV10-2 and TRBJ2-5; 13 bases map to TRBD2. Germline V lookup: CDR1 WSHSY, CDR2 SAAADI. V shed 3 bases and J 5 bases; nucleotides not matched to a gene: 9. The CDR3 contains 17 residues. The DNA of the CDR3 is TGCGCCAGCAGTGATACTAGCGGGAGGGCCCCGGGGGAGACCCAGTACTTC. This gives the protein CASSDTSGRAPGETQYF.